The clone carrying this T cell receptor (beta chain) was counted a single time. The target antigen is unknown. V trimming: 11 bases; J trimming: 4 bases; junction bases outside the gene matches: 11. The length of the CDR3 is 14 residues. CDR1 is SGHAT, CDR2 FQDESV, per germline (reference sequence). The table came from immunoSEQ multiplex PCR; TCRdb's copy has only in-frame clones and leaves some out. This table holds 350,000 to 550,000 clones, approximately 89% found once. This record comes from a study of Ad26.COV2.S vaccination and SARS-CoV-2 variants. The study's findings and limits: Breadth and depth estimates from TCRs may understate total T cell responses. Similar non-spike TCR breadth was seen in vaccine and placebo recipients. Those who received the vaccine showed greater spike-specific TCR breadth than those given placebo.

The treatment here: 15 to 20 received Ad26.COV2.S at low or high dose, single or two shots; 5 received placebo; per-sample allocation not given. Day 63 after the first injection of vaccine or placebo was the sampling time. Spike of the Wuhan-strain SARS-CoV-2 was expressed by an Ad26 vector, which formed the vaccine. Sequencing was performed on peripheral blood, taken in a trial of Ad26.COV2.S vaccine versus placebo. The sequence was obtained from a person aged 18-60 years who received the Ad26.COV2.S COVID-19 vaccine or a placebo. This rearrangement joins TRBV11-1 to TRBJ2-1, with TRBD1 matching over 7 bases. CDR3 region: CASLPRGQYNEQFF. CDR3 in DNA: TGTGCCTCACTGCCGAGGGGACAGTACAATGAGCAGTTCTTC.